Following are 15 T cell receptor beta chains from one sample sequenced in a study of T cell changes during pregnancy in multiple sclerosis. Profiling relied on immunoSEQ multiplex PCR, and the TCRdb table lists in-frame clones only, not all of them. This sample has about 68,000 clones, with about nine tenths found just once. The starting material was peripheral blood, obtained in the third trimester of pregnancy. The source of these receptors is a female donor with multiple sclerosis, enrolled in a pregnancy study.

The gene calls are TRBV30 and TRBJ2-5, with D maybe TRBD1 (6 bases). CDR1 and CDR2 (germline): GTSNPN, SVGIG (reference sequence). V lost 4 bases and J 5 bases, leaving 14 bases between the germline ends. There are 13 residues in the CDR3. The CDR3 is CAWNRQEVETQYF. The CDR3 DNA sequence: TGTGCCTGGAACCGACAGGAGGTGGAGACCCAGTACTTC.

The CDR3, as DNA: TGTGCCAGCAGCGTTAGAGAAGCCTACGAGCAGTACTTC. This translates into CASSVREAYEQYF. The chain links TRBV2 to TRBJ2-7; no clear D. Per the germline V gene, CDR1 is SNHLY and CDR2 is FYNNEI. CDR3 length equals 13 residues. V was clipped by 6 bases and J by 2 bases, with 11 bases between them.

This sequence joins TRBV18 and TRBJ2-3, with 7 bases aligning to TRBD1. CDR1 and CDR2 from the germline V gene are KGHSH and LQKENI. V lost 3 bases to trimming and J lost 3 bases; unmatched junction nucleotides: 6. This CDR3 region has 15 residues. CDR3 protein: CASSPLTGTTDTQYF. The CDR3 DNA is TGTGCCAGCTCACCCTTGACAGGGACAACAGATACGCAGTATTTT.

This clone came up a few times. J is TRBJ2-3 and V is TRBV19; D perhaps matches TRBD2 (6 bases). The germline CDR1 and CDR2 sequences are LNHDA and SQIVND (reference sequence). The CDR3 length is 12 residues. Trimming cost V 8 bases and J 5 bases, with 11 bases left between them. CDR3 in DNA: TGTGCCAGTCGACTAGTTGGAGATACGCAGTATTTT. It encodes CASRLVGDTQYF.

CDR3 DNA sequence: TGTGCCATCAGTGAAAGCCAGGGGGTCTCCGCCGCCCACACCTATGGCTACACCTTC. It yields the protein CAISESQGVSAAHTYGYTF. The chain links TRBV10-3 to TRBJ1-2; 7 bases match TRBD1. CDR1 and CDR2 from the germline V gene are ENHRY and SYGVKD. Trimming at V came to 3 bases and at J to 4 bases, leaving 20 bases not matched to a gene. The CDR3 is 19 residues long.

This clone was recorded once. The genes are TRBV7-6 and TRBJ2-7, with D maybe TRBD1 (6 bases). Trimming shortened V by 5 bases and J by 4 bases, and 9 bases separated the two germline ends. Germline V gene sequence: CDR1 SGHVS, CDR2 FNYEAQ. There are 12 residues in the CDR3. CDR3 nucleotides: TGTGCCAGCAGCCTACAGGGTTACGAGCAGTACTTC. Translated, it gives CASSLQGYEQYF. The variable domain in full, completed from reference TRBV7-6 and TRBJ2-7, reads GAGVSQSPRYKVTKRGQDVALRCDPISGHVSLYWYRQALGQGPEFLTYFNYEAQQDKSGLPNDRFSAERPEGSISTLTIQRTEQRDSAMYRCASSLQGYEQYFGPGTRLTVT.

V is TRBV5-1 and J is TRBJ2-1; TRBD2 is a possible D gene (6 bases). V lost 4 bases to trimming and J lost 5 bases, with 10 bases between them. Germline-derived CDR1 and CDR2 are SGHRS and YFSETQ. There are 13 residues in the CDR3. The CDR3: CASSRGADNEQFF. The CDR3 bases are TGCGCCAGCAGCCGCGGGGCTGACAATGAGCAGTTCTTC.

The chain recombines TRBV5-6 with TRBJ2-2; unclear D gene. The CDR3 length is 13 residues. Germline loops: CDR1 SGHDT, CDR2 YYEEEE. Trimming shortened V by 2 bases and J by 7 bases, and 9 bases separated the two germline ends. The CDR3 DNA reads as TGTGCCAGCAGCTTAACGGTGATCGGGGAGCTGTTTTTT. Protein sequence: CASSLTVIGELFF.

This chain uses TRBV27 with TRBJ2-7; 7 bases fit TRBD1. Per germline, CDR1 MNHEY and CDR2 SMNVEV (reference sequence). This CDR3 is 17 amino acids long. V was pared by 3 bases and J by 3 bases, with 14 bases of the junction left unmatched. The CDR3 loop is CASSFSLDRAMIYEQYF. The CDR3 bases are TGTGCCAGCAGTTTCTCACTCGACAGGGCAATGATCTACGAGCAGTACTTC.

The chain uses TRBV5-1 and TRBJ2-5; 9 bases align to TRBD1. Germline trimming cut 4 bases from V and 5 bases from J; bases unmatched to any gene: 9. This CDR3 has 15 amino acids. CDR1 and CDR2 (germline): SGHRS, YFSETQ. In nucleotides, the CDR3 is TGCGCCAGCAGCATACAGGGGGCTGTCGGGGAGACCCAGTACTTC. Protein sequence: CASSIQGAVGETQYF.

The chain employs TRBV2 and TRBJ2-7; possible D gene TRBD1, 6 bases. V was cut by 0 bases and J by 0 bases, with 18 bases left in between. The germline V gene has CDR1 SNHLY and CDR2 FYNNEI. This CDR3 is built from 18 residues. CDR3 in amino acids: CASSEASGHNFSSYEQYF. Here the CDR3 DNA reads TGTGCCAGCAGTGAAGCTTCGGGACATAACTTTAGCTCCTACGAGCAGTACTTC.

This chain uses TRBV5-6 with TRBJ2-6, with 11 nucleotides matching TRBD1. CDR1 is SGHDT, CDR2 YYEEEE, per germline. The junction had 0 bases not matched to a gene; V was cut back by 4 bases and J by 0 bases. The CDR3 sequence is 16 residues long. CDR3 residues: CASSGTGGSGANVLTF. CDR3 coding DNA: TGTGCCAGCAGCGGGACAGGGGGCTCTGGGGCCAACGTCCTGACTTTC. Drawing the rest from reference TRBV5-6 and TRBJ2-6, the complete variable domain is DAGVTQSPTHLIKTRGQQVTLRCSPKSGHDTVSWYQQALGQGPQFIFQYYEEEERQRGNFPDRFSGHQFPNYSSELNVNALLLGDSALYLCASSGTGGSGANVLTFGAGSRLTVL.

The chain combines TRBV7-2 with TRBJ1-2; 10 bases fit TRBD1. In germline, CDR1 is SGHTA, CDR2 FQGNSA. This CDR3 is 13 amino acids long. V was clipped by 6 bases and J by 4 bases; unmatched bases: 2. As DNA, the CDR3 is TGTGCCAGCAGGGGGGACAGGGGCTATGGCTACACCTTC. Translation gives CASRGDRGYGYTF. The whole variable domain, filled in from reference TRBV7-2 and TRBJ1-2, reads GAGVSQSPSNKVTEKGKDVELRCDPISGHTALYWYRQSLGQGLEFLIYFQGNSAPDKSGLPSDRFSAERTGGSVSTLTIQRTQQEDSAVYLCASRGDRGYGYTFGSGTRLTVV.

This clone has just a few counts. The chain joins TRBV7-9 to TRBJ2-7; 10 bases are shared with TRBD1. The CDR3 is 16 residues long. Unmatched junction bases numbered 10, after V lost 4 bases and J lost 4 bases. Germline V lookup: CDR1 SEHNR, CDR2 FQNEAQ (reference sequence). This chain's CDR3 is CASSSRPGTGVYEQYF. The CDR3 DNA sequence: TGTGCCAGCAGCTCCAGACCCGGGACAGGGGTGTACGAGCAGTACTTC.

This chain uses TRBV18 with TRBJ2-5, with a weak D call TRBD1 (7 bases). Per the germline V gene, CDR1 is KGHSH and CDR2 is LQKENI. There are 14 residues in the CDR3. Trimming stripped 8 bases from V and 5 bases from J, with 18 bases between. CDR3 loop: CASNDRVGGETQYF. For the CDR3, the DNA is TGTGCCAGCAACGACAGGGTGGGAGGCGAGACCCAGTACTTC.